A selection of T cell receptor beta chains follows, all from one sample in a study of cytomegalovirus exposure and HLA in healthy donors. Profiling relied on immunoSEQ multiplex PCR, and the TCRdb table lists in-frame clones only, not all of them. The table lists 200,000 to 250,000 clones, around 90% of them singletons. Material for sequencing was PBMCs. These receptors were collected from a woman aged 18-35 years in good health and CMV-seropositive. The CDR3 runs from the conserved cysteine through the conserved F or W. D genes are given only for firm matches. Clone size is stated in some rows and not others, as once, few, many or a class when expanded.

d_call: -; v_call: TRBV18; j_call: TRBJ1-4; cdr3_length: 16; clone_size: -; cdr3_aa: CASSSTIEQANEKLFF; cdr3_nt: TGTGCCAGCTCATCTACGATCGAGCAGGCTAATGAAAAACTGTTTTTT
d_call: TRBD2; v_call: TRBV28; j_call: TRBJ2-7; cdr3_length: 15; clone_size: -; cdr3_aa: CASKSIAGENYEQYF; cdr3_nt: TGTGCCAGCAAGTCGATAGCGGGAGAGAACTACGAGCAGTACTTC
d_call: TRBD1; v_call: TRBV10-3; j_call: TRBJ1-2; cdr3_length: 14; clone_size: few; cdr3_aa: CAISESGQGSGYTF; cdr3_nt: TGTGCCATCAGTGAGTCCGGACAGGGGAGCGGCTACACCTTC
d_call: -; v_call: TRBV19; j_call: TRBJ1-4; cdr3_length: 17; clone_size: -; cdr3_aa: CASSIDLGAGQLEKLFF; cdr3_nt: TGTGCCAGTAGTATAGATCTAGGAGCCGGACAGCTTGAAAAACTGTTTTTT
d_call: TRBD1; v_call: TRBV4-1; j_call: TRBJ1-3; cdr3_length: 17; clone_size: -; cdr3_aa: CASSQETGGYSGNTIYF; cdr3_nt: TGCGCCAGCAGCCAAGAGACAGGGGGGTATTCTGGAAACACCATATATTTT
d_call: TRBD2; v_call: TRBV30; j_call: TRBJ2-1; cdr3_length: 15; clone_size: -; cdr3_aa: CAWSVASGSYNEQFF; cdr3_nt: TGTGCCTGGAGTGTGGCTAGCGGGAGCTACAATGAGCAGTTCTTC
d_call: -; v_call: TRBV29-1; j_call: TRBJ2-1; cdr3_length: 14; clone_size: -; cdr3_aa: CSVGPLERENEQFF; cdr3_nt: TGCAGCGTTGGACCACTAGAGAGAGAAAATGAGCAGTTCTTC
d_call: -; v_call: TRBV4-1; j_call: TRBJ1-5; cdr3_length: 14; clone_size: once; cdr3_aa: CASSQAGGEQPQHF; cdr3_nt: TGCGCCAGCAGCCAAGCAGGTGGTGAACAGCCCCAGCATTTT
d_call: -; v_call: TRBV19; j_call: TRBJ2-1; cdr3_length: 16; clone_size: -; cdr3_aa: CASSIIGEGAYNEQFF; cdr3_nt: TGTGCCAGTAGTATAATCGGGGAGGGGGCCTACAATGAGCAGTTCTTC
d_call: TRBD1; v_call: TRBV27; j_call: TRBJ2-2; cdr3_length: 15; clone_size: -; cdr3_aa: CASTKQGADTGELFF; cdr3_nt: TGTGCCAGCACGAAACAGGGGGCAGACACCGGGGAGCTGTTTTTT
d_call: -; v_call: TRBV7-3; j_call: TRBJ2-3; cdr3_length: 14; clone_size: -; cdr3_aa: CASSRVGDTDTQYF; cdr3_nt: TGTGCCAGCAGCAGAGTGGGAGACACAGATACGCAGTATTTT